This T cell receptor (beta chain) was sequenced during a study of human T cells and chemical hapten exposure (dated by TCRdb to the early 2020s). Notes on the research overall: Libraries were combined into a pool for sequencing, and differences in TCR yield between samples came mainly from small differences in library volumes within the pool. Peripheral blood TCR repertoire changes were tracked in vivo in alopecia patients during primary and secondary sensitization to the hapten diphenylcyclopropenone (DPC). Both TCR alpha and TCR beta chains were sequenced from each blood RNA sample. Points the paper makes about the study in general: DPC sensitization did not change how many TCRs were above 1 in 1000 frequency, and no evidence was found of alterations in global repertoire structure. Repeated subsampling changed both the strength of the expansion versus patch-test correlation and the threshold at which that correlation became significant.

Library prep was done by 5' RACE. Reads for this sample came from an Illumina MiSeq. Library preparation attached unique molecular identifiers to individual cDNA molecules for quantitative, reproducible TCR counting. Concerning the study's data processing: A median of around 100,000 TCRs per sample was observed, with a range of about 23,224 to 690,600. V, J and CDR3 annotation of the TCR reads was performed with the Decombinator software suite. To make PS versus PT1 abundance plots, every sample was subsampled to the same number of TCRs (28,000). Expanded TCRs were defined as absent before sensitization and observed at least eight times at the 2-week time point. TCRdb cleaned the public reads at Q25 with fastp, built clones with MiXCR and kept in-frame beta chains. Each entry is one CDR3 protein sequence, shown with its most common DNA and genes. TCRdb, not the authors, supplied the V and J calls. Present in this sample are tens of thousands of distinct CDR3 sequences, about 8% of which were seen just once. The ten largest clonotypes hold around 2.3% of the sample.

Regarding this clonotype: Its recognized antigen is unknown. Base qualities are missing; no much larger clone stands one base away.

The CDR3 runs 11 residues from the cysteine to the phenylalanine. Of the read, only the CDR3 DNA is kept; its 33 bases are in frame from base 1. The trim is 3 bases for V and 5 bases for J, with a gap of 7 bases between the germline ends. Looking up the germline V gene (reference sequence) yields CDR1 DFQATT and CDR2 SNEGSKA. Total RNA was isolated from unfractionated whole blood collected in Tempus Blood RNA tubes. Roughly 5 healthy volunteers served as TCR sequencing controls and were bled at day 0, 2 weeks and 6 weeks. The chain links TRBV20-1 with TRBJ1-1, with no confident D gene call. This clonotype was sampled from a male donor in good health. The sequence in DNA is TGCAGTGCTAGCGATGGGACTGAAGCTTTCTTT. Its product reads: CSASDGTEAFF.